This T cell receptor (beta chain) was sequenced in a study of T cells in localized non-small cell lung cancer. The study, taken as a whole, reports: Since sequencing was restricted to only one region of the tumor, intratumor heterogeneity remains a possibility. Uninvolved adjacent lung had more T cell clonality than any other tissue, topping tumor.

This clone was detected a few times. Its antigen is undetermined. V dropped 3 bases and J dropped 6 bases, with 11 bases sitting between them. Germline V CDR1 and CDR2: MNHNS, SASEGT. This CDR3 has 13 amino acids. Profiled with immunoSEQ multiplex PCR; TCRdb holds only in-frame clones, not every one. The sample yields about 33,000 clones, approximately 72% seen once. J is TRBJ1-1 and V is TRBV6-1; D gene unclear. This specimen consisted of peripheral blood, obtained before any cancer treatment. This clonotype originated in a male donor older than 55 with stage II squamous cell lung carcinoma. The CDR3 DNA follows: TGTGCCAGCAGTGATGCACCTTGGGCTGAAGCTTTCTTT. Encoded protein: CASSDAPWAEAFF.